This T cell receptor (beta chain) was identified in a study of blood T cell repertoires in COVID-19 (dated by TCRdb to 2019 to 2021). For context, the study as a whole: Collaborator samples came from the United States, Italy and Spain and covered acute and convalescent phases of COVID-19. The dataset comprised deeply sampled blood TCRbeta repertoires from subjects exposed to, actively infected with, or recovered from COVID-19. Where available, HLA class I and class II types were obtained from metadata supplied by the sample provider rather than from assay-based typing. The material from the prospective study consisted of cDNA or gDNA derived from T cells, B-cell-depleted T cells, or PBMCs. A de-identified subject ID, COVID-19 status, age in years and sex were almost always included in the sample metadata. The samples were drawn from two sources: the first 160 participants of the ongoing ImmuneRACE study, and 1,000 to 1,500 subjects contributed by 6 global collaborators. The repertoires were made available in a free public database intended to serve as a resource for research on the immune response to SARS-CoV-2.

Study-wide findings and limitations: The quantity of clinical and demographic metadata differed by source and by participant and was supplied without curation.

The CDR3 starts with the cysteine, ends with the phenylalanine, and has 13 residues. CDR3 DNA is the only sequence kept; it has 39 bases, read in frame from the first base. Per the germline V gene, SQVTM is the CDR1 and ANQGSEA is the CDR2. V lost 6 bases and J lost 7 bases, and the count of bases not matched to a germline gene is 3. The sample holds one count of this clone. The antigen it recognizes is unknown. No much larger clonotype is one base removed from it; base qualities were not supplied. Whole blood was collected in K2EDTA tubes by collaborating institutions according to the institutions' own protocols. For TCRbeta analysis, collaborators shipped samples in one of three forms: frozen whole blood, isolated PBMCs, or DNA extracted from either of those sample types. The immunoSEQ Assay, a bias-controlled multiplex PCR, was used to amplify TCRbeta CDR3 regions from genomic DNA. The source study handled its data this way. The number of nucleated cells in each sample was estimated by amplification of reference gene primers within the assay. Sequence reads were collapsed and filtered to measure the absolute abundance of every unique TCRbeta CDR3 rearrangement. For each sample, productive Simpson clonality was calculated as the square root of Simpson's diversity index over productive rearrangements. TCRdb obtained this table from immuneACCESS and retained in-frame rearrangements with V and J assigned. These tables miss some clones; where compared with another copy, unresolved V genes account for less than half of the shortfall, and the remainder is unexplained. That table furnishes V, J and clone size, whereas the DNA furnished D and trimming. Here the sample has roughly 72,000 clones; 88% occur a single time. The top ten clonotypes cover under 25% of the sample.

The sequence was collected from a human donor in a cohort sampled during active COVID-19. The receptor chain draws on TRBV29-1 and TRBJ2-1; TRBD2 aligns with 13 central bases. Sample: peripheral blood. The bases read TGCAGCGTGGGGACTAGCGGGATAAATGAGCAGTTCTTC. Protein translation: CSVGTSGINEQFF.